These 18 T cell receptor beta chains originate from one sample sequenced in a study of CD4 T cells in relation to SARS-CoV-2 and coronaviruses. Only in-frame clones appear in the TCRdb table, and some are missing; sequencing was by immunoSEQ multiplex PCR. The table includes about 19,000 clones, more than 60% detected once. Their cognate antigens are unknown. Unexposed donor CD4+ T cells date from about 2011-2018, before the COVID-19 pandemic. After ten to eleven days of culture, CD4+ T cells were isolated. The specimen sequenced was CD4+ T cells from PBMCs, cultured in vitro. The receptors here all came from a human donor in good health.

V gene TRBV6-1 combines with J gene TRBJ2-1; possibly TRBD1 or TRBD2 for D (5 bases each). This CDR3 has 17 residues. The V gene's germline CDR1 is MNHNS and CDR2 SASEGT. V was trimmed by 1 base and J by 7 bases, leaving 20 bases between them. CDR3 bases: TGTGCCAGCAGTGAAGGCTCTACGGGGCTACACCGGAATGAGCAGTTCTTC. This sequence encodes CASSEGSTGLHRNEQFF.

This rearrangement joins TRBV7-9 to TRBJ2-7; a possible D gene is TRBD2 (5 bases). Trimming pared 0 bases from V and 2 bases from J, leaving 8 bases between. This CDR3 is built from 14 residues. Germline V gene lookup returns CDR1 SEHNR and CDR2 FQNEAQ (reference sequence). The CDR3 loop reads CASSLAGITYEQYF. CDR3 sequence (DNA): TGTGCCAGCAGCTTAGCCGGGATAACCTACGAGCAGTACTTC.

The chain recombines TRBV7-8 with TRBJ2-1; D is ambiguous. Trimming took 5 bases from V and 10 from J, leaving 12 bases between them. This CDR3 region has 12 residues. Germline loops: CDR1 SGHVS, CDR2 FQNEAQ. The CDR3 loop is CASSPALLEQFF. CDR3 DNA sequence: TGTGCCAGCAGCCCTGCTTTATTAGAGCAGTTCTTC.

The rearrangement joins TRBV4-1 to TRBJ2-5; tentatively, D is TRBD2 (6 bases). The V gene's germline CDR1 is MGHRA and CDR2 YSYEKL. This CDR3 region has 16 residues. The ends were cut back, 1 base at V and 3 bases at J, with 15 bases in the middle. Here the CDR3 reads CASSQVGGSTEETQYF. CDR3 sequence (DNA): TGCGCCAGCAGCCAAGTTGGAGGGAGCACGGAAGAGACCCAGTACTTC.

The J gene is TRBJ1-1, the V gene TRBV13, with a possible D match to TRBD1 (6 bases). CDR1 and CDR2 from the germline V gene are PRHDT and FYEKMQ (reference sequence). Trimming removed 4 bases from V and 4 bases from J, with 10 bases in between. The CDR3 is 13 amino acids. The CDR3 protein is CASSYMDSTEAFF. CDR3 in DNA: TGTGCCAGCAGCTATATGGACAGCACTGAAGCTTTCTTT. Full variable domain (outside the CDR3, taken from reference TRBV13 and TRBJ1-1): AAGVIQSPRHLIKEKRETATLKCYPIPRHDTVYWYQQGPGQDPQFLISFYEKMQSDKGSIPDRFSAQQFSDYHSELNMSSLELGDSALYFCASSYMDSTEAFFGQGTRLTVV.

The V and J genes are TRBV12-2 and TRBJ1-6. TRBV12-2 constitutes a pseudogene. The CDR3 has 14 residues. The CDR3 coding sequence is TGTGCAAGTCGCTTAATCTTTGGGGTGTCACCCCTCCACTTT. As protein: CASRLIFGVSPLHF.

The genes are TRBV7-2 and TRBJ2-7; perhaps TRBD2 as D (5 bases). V was shortened by 1 base and J by 6 bases, with 7 bases between the two germline ends. The CDR3 runs 12 residues. Looked up from germline, CDR1 is SGHTA and CDR2 is FQGNSA. The CDR3 protein is CASSLVLGEQYF. CDR3 DNA sequence: TGTGCCAGCAGCTTAGTACTAGGCGAGCAGTACTTC. The variable domain in full, with the rest retrieved from reference TRBV7-2 and TRBJ2-7, is GAGVSQSPSNKVTEKGKDVELRCDPISGHTALYWYRQSLGQGLEFLIYFQGNSAPDKSGLPSDRFSAERTGGSVSTLTIQRTQQEDSAVYLCASSLVLGEQYFGPGTRLTVT.

The chain is built from TRBV7-9 and TRBJ1-1, with D perhaps matching TRBD1 (6 bases). Germline CDR1 SEHNR, CDR2 FQNEAQ (reference sequence). Trimming stripped 5 bases from V and 4 bases from J, with 14 bases between. The CDR3 covers 14 residues. The CDR3 reads CASSRGRLSTEAFF. CDR3 DNA sequence: TGTGCCAGCAGCCGGGGGCGATTAAGCACTGAAGCTTTCTTT.

The rearrangement joins TRBV10-3 to TRBJ1-2, with 8 bases identical to TRBD1. Germline values: CDR1 ENHRY, CDR2 SYGVKD. The V gene end was trimmed by 2 bases and the J gene end by 4 bases; junction bases not matched to a gene: 9. The CDR3 has 16 amino acids. The DNA for the CDR3 is TGTGCCATCAGTGAGCCCAGACAGGGGTTCGTCTATGGCTACACCTTC. Its translation is CAISEPRQGFVYGYTF.

The chain couples TRBV30 to TRBJ1-1; D ambiguous. V shed 0 bases and J shed 1 base, with 12 bases lying between them. CDR3 length: 15 residues. From germline, CDR1 is GTSNPN and CDR2 SVGIG (reference sequence). CDR3 nucleotides: TGTGCCTGGAGTGTTCCATGGCAGGAGAACACTGAAGCTTTCTTT. Amino acids: CAWSVPWQENTEAFF.

The rearrangement uses TRBV4-3 and TRBJ2-5, with 9 nucleotides matching TRBD2. J gave up 7 bases and V 0 bases, and 12 bases lay outside the gene matches. The CDR3 has 17 amino acids. The V gene's germline CDR1 is LGHNA and CDR2 YSLEER. This CDR3 reads CASSQDVASGAPGTQYF. The CDR3 DNA reads TGCGCCAGCAGCCAAGATGTGGCTAGCGGGGCCCCCGGGACCCAGTACTTC.

The chain recombines TRBV3-1 (or the pseudogene TRBV3-2) with TRBJ1-5; D might be TRBD1 (6 bases). This CDR3 spans 15 amino acids. Trimming shortened V by 1 base and J by 4 bases, and 11 bases separated the two germline ends. From germline, CDR1 is LGHDT and CDR2 YNNKEL (reference sequence). The CDR3, as DNA: TGTGCCAGCAGCCAAGGACAGGACTGTAATCAGCCCCAGCATTTT. The encoded protein is CASSQGQDCNQPQHF.

The V call is TRBV5-3, the J call TRBJ1-5; 8 nucleotides line up with TRBD1. TRBV5-3 is an ORF for which the function is uncertain. The CDR3 runs 17 residues. The ends lost 4 bases at V and 4 bases at J; junction bases unmatched: 13. The DNA for the CDR3 is TGTGCCAGAAGCGCGACAGGGGTTCCCATCCTAAATCAGCCCCAGCATTTT. Its translation is CARSATGVPILNQPQHF.

The J gene is TRBJ1-6, the V gene TRBV5-5; D uncertain. V gave up 0 bases and J gave up 5 bases, with 12 bases separating them. This CDR3 contains 16 residues. Germline V gene lookup returns CDR1 SGHKS and CDR2 YYEKEE (reference sequence). CDR3 sequence: CASSLGGGLHNSPLHF. CDR3 nucleotides: TGTGCCAGCAGCTTGGGAGGCGGACTCCATAATTCACCCCTCCACTTT.

The V and J genes are TRBV10-3 and TRBJ2-1; D uncertain. Per germline, CDR1 ENHRY and CDR2 SYGVKD. The germline V and J ends were trimmed by 1 base and 9 bases, with 16 bases remaining between them. The CDR3 has 15 residues. DNA of the CDR3: TGTGCCATCAGTGAGTATCAGCAAGTGGGGATTGAGCAGTTCTTC. Protein product: CAISEYQQVGIEQFF.

The chain is built from TRBV12-3 or TRBV12-4 and TRBJ2-7; 7 positions match TRBD1. Trimming removed 4 bases from V and 2 bases from J; junction bases left unmatched: 2. The CDR3 runs to 13 residues. This CDR3 is CASSYGTAYEQYF. Here the CDR3 DNA reads TGTGCCAGCAGTTACGGGACAGCCTACGAGCAGTACTTC.

The chain employs TRBV19 and TRBJ2-5; 7 bases are a match to TRBD1. The CDR3 is 15 amino acids. Unmatched junction bases numbered 5, after V lost 0 bases and J lost 4 bases. CDR1 is LNHDA and CDR2 is SQIVND in the germline V gene (reference sequence). The CDR3 DNA is TGTGCCAGTAGTATAGAGGCCAGGGGGATAGAGACCCAGTACTTC. It is translated as CASSIEARGIETQYF.

This chain uses TRBV5-4 with TRBJ2-1; 14 bases map to TRBD2. Germline assignment: CDR1 SGHNT and CDR2 YYREEE (reference sequence). V was clipped by 4 bases and J by 7 bases; unmatched bases: 10. The CDR3 sequence is 17 residues long. The DNA of the CDR3 is TGTGCCAGCAGCGCCGGACCTGGGACTAGCGGGAGTAATGAGCAGTTCTTC. Its translation is CASSAGPGTSGSNEQFF.